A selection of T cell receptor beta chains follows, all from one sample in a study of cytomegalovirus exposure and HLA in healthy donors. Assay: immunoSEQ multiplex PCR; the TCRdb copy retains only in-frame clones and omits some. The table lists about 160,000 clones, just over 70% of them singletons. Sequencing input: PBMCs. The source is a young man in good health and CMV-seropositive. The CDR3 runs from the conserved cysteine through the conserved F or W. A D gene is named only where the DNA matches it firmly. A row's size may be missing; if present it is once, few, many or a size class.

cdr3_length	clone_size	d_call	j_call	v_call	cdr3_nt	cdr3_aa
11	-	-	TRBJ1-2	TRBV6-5	TGTGCCTCCTTGTCAGGGAATGGCTACACCTTC	CASLSGNGYTF
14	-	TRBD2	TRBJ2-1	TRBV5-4	TGTGCCAGCAGCTTGGATCTAGCGGCCAATGAGCAGTTCTTC	CASSLDLAANEQFF
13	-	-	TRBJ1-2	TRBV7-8	TGTGCCAGCAGCTTAGAGCCAAACTATGGCTACACCTTC	CASSLEPNYGYTF
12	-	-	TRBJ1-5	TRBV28	TGTGCCAGCAGTTCGGTGGGAGGGCCCCAGCATTTT	CASSSVGGPQHF
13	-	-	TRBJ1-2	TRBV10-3	TGTGCCATCAGTGAAGAGGTTTCTGATGGCTACACCTTC	CAISEEVSDGYTF
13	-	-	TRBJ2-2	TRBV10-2	TGCGCCAGCAGTGATTACGGGACCGGGGAGCTGTTTTTT	CASSDYGTGELFF
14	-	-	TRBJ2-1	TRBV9	TGTGCCAGCACCCCTAACTTAAATAACAATGAGCAGTTCTTC	CASTPNLNNNEQFF
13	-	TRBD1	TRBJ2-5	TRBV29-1	TGCAGCGTCCGGACAGGGGATGAAGAGACCCAGTACTTC	CSVRTGDEETQYF
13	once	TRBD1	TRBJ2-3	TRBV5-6	TGTGCCAGCAGACAGGGGGCGGAAGATACGCAGTATTTT	CASRQGAEDTQYF
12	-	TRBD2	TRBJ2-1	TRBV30	TGTGCCTTTACCGGAAGCGGGAGAAACCCGTTCTTC	CAFTGSGRNPFF
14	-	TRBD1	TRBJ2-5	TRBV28	TGTGCCAGCAGTTTGGAGGACAGGGGCAAGACCCAGTACTTC	CASSLEDRGKTQYF
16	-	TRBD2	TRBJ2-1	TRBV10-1	TGCGCCAGCAGTGATACTAGCGGGATGAAGTACAATGAGCAGTTCTTC	CASSDTSGMKYNEQFF
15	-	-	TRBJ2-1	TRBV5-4	TGTGCCAGCAGGCCCGACAGAGGCTTCTACAATGAGCAGTTCTTC	CASRPDRGFYNEQFF
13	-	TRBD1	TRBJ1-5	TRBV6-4	TGTGCCAGCAGTGGGGAACAGGGGCAGCCCCAGCATTTT	CASSGEQGQPQHF
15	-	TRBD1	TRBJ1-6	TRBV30	TGTGCCTGGGAACAGGGGAATGGGTATAATTCACCCCTCCACTTT	CAWEQGNGYNSPLHF
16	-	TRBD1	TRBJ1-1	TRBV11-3	TGTGCCAGCAGCGGGACAGGGGGAAGATTGAACACTGAAGCTTTCTTT	CASSGTGGRLNTEAFF
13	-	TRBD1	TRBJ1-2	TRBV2	TGTGCCAGCGAACCAGGGGGCTCGGATGGCTACACCTTC	CASEPGGSDGYTF
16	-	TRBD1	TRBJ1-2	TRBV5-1	TGCGCCAGCAGCCCCGGGACAGGGGGGCTTAACTATGGCTACACCTTC	CASSPGTGGLNYGYTF
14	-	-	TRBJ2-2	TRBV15	TGTGCCACCAGCAGTGCCAAGAGGGCCGGGGAGCTGTTTTTT	CATSSAKRAGELFF
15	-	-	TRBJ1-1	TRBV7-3	TGTGCCAGCAGCTTATTTTTGATCAGTAACACTGAAGCTTTCTTT	CASSLFLISNTEAFF
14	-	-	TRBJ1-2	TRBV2	TGTGCCAGCAGTGCGACGGGAGAGGACTCTGGCTACACCTTC	CASSATGEDSGYTF
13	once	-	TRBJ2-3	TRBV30	TGTGCCTGGAGTGTACAGGGATCGGATACGCAGTATTTT	CAWSVQGSDTQYF
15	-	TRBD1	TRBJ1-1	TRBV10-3	TGTGCCATCAGTCCCGGGACAGGAACGAACACTGAAGCTTTCTTT	CAISPGTGTNTEAFF
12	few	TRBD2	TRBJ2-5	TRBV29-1	TGCAGCTCCCGGGAGGGAGCGGAGACCCAGTACTTC	CSSREGAETQYF